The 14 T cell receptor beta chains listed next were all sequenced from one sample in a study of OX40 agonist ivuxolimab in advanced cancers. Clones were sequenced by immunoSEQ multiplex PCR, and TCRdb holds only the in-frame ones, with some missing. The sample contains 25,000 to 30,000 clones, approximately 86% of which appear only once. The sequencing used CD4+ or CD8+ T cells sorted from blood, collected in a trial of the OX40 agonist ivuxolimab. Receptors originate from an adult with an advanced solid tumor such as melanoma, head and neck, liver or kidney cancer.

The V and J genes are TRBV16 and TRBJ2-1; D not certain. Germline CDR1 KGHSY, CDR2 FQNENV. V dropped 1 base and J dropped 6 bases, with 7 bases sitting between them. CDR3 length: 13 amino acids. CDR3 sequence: CASSQYVGNEQFF. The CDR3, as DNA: TGTGCCAGCAGCCAATATGTGGGCAATGAGCAGTTCTTC.

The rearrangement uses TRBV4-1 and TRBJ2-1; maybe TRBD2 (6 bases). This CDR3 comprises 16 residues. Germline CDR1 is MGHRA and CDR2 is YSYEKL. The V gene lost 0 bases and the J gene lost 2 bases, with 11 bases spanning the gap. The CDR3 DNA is TGCGCCAGCAGCCAAGATGGGCGGGGCCCCTACAATGAGCAGTTCTTC. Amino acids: CASSQDGRGPYNEQFF.

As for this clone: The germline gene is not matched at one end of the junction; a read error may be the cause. CDR3 coding DNA: TGTGCCTGGACCCGACTAGCGGGAGAGGCCCAGTACTTC. Protein product: CAWTRLAGEAQYF. The chain links TRBV30 to TRBJ2-5, with TRBD2 matching 12 bases. The CDR3 sequence is 13 residues long. Germline-derived CDR1 and CDR2 are GTSNPN and SVGIG (reference sequence).

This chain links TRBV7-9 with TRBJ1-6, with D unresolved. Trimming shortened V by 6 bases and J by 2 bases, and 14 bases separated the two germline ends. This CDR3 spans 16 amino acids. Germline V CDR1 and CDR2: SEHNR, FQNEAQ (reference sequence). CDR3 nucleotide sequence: TGTGCCAGCAGTGGGGAGACATCCGCCTATAATTCACCCCTCCACTTT. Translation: CASSGETSAYNSPLHF. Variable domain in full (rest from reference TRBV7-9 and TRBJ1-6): DTGVSQNPRHKITKRGQNVTFRCDPISEHNRLYWYRQTLGQGPEFLTYFQNEAQLEKSRLLSDRFSAERPKGSFSTLEIQRTEQGDSAMYLCASSGETSAYNSPLHFGNGTRLTVT.

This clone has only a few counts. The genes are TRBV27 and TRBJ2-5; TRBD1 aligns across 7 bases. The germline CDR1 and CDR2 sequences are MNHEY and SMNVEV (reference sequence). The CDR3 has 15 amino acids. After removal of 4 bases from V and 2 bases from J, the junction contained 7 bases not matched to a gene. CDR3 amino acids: CASSSRDSVQETQYF. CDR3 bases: TGTGCCAGCAGTTCCCGGGACAGCGTTCAAGAGACCCAGTACTTC.

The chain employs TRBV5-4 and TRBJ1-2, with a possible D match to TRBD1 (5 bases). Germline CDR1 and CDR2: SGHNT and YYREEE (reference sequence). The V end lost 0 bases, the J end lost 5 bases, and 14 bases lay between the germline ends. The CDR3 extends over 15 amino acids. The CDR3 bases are TGTGCCAGCAGCTTGGTCGGGGGGTCGGAATATGGCTACACCTTC. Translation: CASSLVGGSEYGYTF.

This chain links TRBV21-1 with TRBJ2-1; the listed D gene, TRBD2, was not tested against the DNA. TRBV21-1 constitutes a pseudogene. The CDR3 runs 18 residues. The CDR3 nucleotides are TGTGCCAGCAGCAAAGACGTGACTAGCGGCCCAGCTGGCAATGAGCAGTTCTTC. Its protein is CASSKDVTSGPAGNEQFF.

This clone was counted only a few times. CDR3 coding DNA: TGTGCCAGCAGTTTTGTTGCGGGAGGTGAAGCTTTCTTT. Protein sequence: CASSFVAGGEAFF. The gene calls are TRBV27 and TRBJ1-1; D remains unclear. The CDR3 consists of 13 residues. Germline CDR1 and CDR2: MNHEY and SMNVEV (reference sequence). The ends were cut back, 3 bases at V and 7 bases at J, with 12 bases in the middle.

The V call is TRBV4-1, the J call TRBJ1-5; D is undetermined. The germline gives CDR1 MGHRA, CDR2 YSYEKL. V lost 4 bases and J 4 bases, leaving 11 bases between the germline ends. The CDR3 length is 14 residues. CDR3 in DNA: TGCGCCAGCAGCCCTCGGACGGGAAATCAGCCCCAGCATTTT. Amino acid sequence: CASSPRTGNQPQHF.

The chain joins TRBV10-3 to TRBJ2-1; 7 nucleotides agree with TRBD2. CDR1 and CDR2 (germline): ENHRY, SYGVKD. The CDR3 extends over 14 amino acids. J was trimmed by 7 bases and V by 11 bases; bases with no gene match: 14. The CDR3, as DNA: TGTGCCTTACGAAGGGAGGGCCCACAGAATGAGCAGTTCTTC. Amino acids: CALRREGPQNEQFF.

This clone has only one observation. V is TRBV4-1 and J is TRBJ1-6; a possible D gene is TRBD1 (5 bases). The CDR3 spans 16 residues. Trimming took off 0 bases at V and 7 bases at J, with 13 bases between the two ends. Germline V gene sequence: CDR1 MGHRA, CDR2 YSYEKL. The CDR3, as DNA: TGCGCCAGCAGCCAAGAGATAGGGGCTAGGAATTCACCCCTCCACTTT. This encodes CASSQEIGARNSPLHF.

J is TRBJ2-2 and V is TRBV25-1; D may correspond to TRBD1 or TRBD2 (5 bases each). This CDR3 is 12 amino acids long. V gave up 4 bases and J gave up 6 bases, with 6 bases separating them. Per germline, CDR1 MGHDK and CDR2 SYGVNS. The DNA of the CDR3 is TGTGCCAGCAGTGGGGGGTCCGGGGAGCTGTTTTTT. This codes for CASSGGSGELFF.

CDR3 sequence: CASSQTDRGGYEQYF. In nucleotides, the CDR3 is TGTGCCAGCAGCCAAACGGACAGGGGGGGTTACGAGCAGTACTTC. The chain couples TRBV4-2 to TRBJ2-7, with TRBD1 matching over 10 bases. The CDR3 length is 15 residues. V was clipped by 2 bases and J by 4 bases; unmatched bases: 5. Germline CDR1 LGHNA, CDR2 YNFKEQ.

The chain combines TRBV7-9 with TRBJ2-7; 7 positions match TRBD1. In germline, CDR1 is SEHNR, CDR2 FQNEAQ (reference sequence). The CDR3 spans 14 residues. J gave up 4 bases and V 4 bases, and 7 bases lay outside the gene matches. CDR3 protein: CASSSGQWNYEQYF. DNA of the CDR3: TGTGCCAGCAGCTCGGGACAGTGGAATTACGAGCAGTACTTC.